What follows are 19 T cell receptor beta chains derived from one specimen sequenced in a study of molecular identifiers for immune sequencing clone quantification. TCRdb fed the PCR reads into MiXCR, producing one record per CDR3 protein. The sample carries tens of thousands of distinct CDR3 sequences, just over 35% recorded once. The sample was naive CD8+ T cells from blood, with Jurkat cell RNA spiked in. This sample's subset: FACS-sorted CD8+CD4-CCR7+CD45RA+ naive T cells. These receptor sequences come from a human donor in good health. Some libraries in this study had Jurkat cell RNA spiked in.

This clonotype was observed a handful of times. The chain recombines TRBV14 with TRBJ1-2, with 8 bases fitting TRBD1. Germline CDR1 is SGHDN and CDR2 is FVKESK. The CDR3 extends over 18 amino acids. Trimming took 4 bases from V and 4 from J; bases not matched to a gene: 17. The DNA for the CDR3 is TGTGCCAGCAGCCCGACATCAACTCAGGACAGGGACGGCTATGGCTACACCTTC. It translates to CASSPTSTQDRDGYGYTF.

V and J are TRBV5-1 and TRBJ2-6; TRBD1 agrees at 9 bases. The V and J ends lost 4 bases and 2 bases, in that order; junction bases with no gene match: 10. This CDR3 comprises 18 residues. Germline CDR1 and CDR2: SGHRS and YFSETQ. The CDR3, as DNA: TGCGCCAGCAGCATGGCCGGGACAGGGAGCGCTGGGGCCAACGTCCTGACTTTC. This gives the protein CASSMAGTGSAGANVLTF.

This sequence joins TRBV5-3 and TRBJ2-3; D not resolved. TRBV5-3 is designated an ORF whose function remains uncertain. V gave up 8 bases and J gave up 6 bases, with 19 bases separating them. The CDR3 is made up of 14 amino acids. CDR3 coding DNA: TGTGCCAGCAGCCACCTGGACGTGGAGGATACGCAGTATTTT. This codes for CASSHLDVEDTQYF.

The J gene is TRBJ2-1, the V gene TRBV7-3; 7 nucleotides line up with TRBD2. J was trimmed by 1 base and V by 5 bases; bases with no gene match: 5. Germline CDR1 is SGHTA and CDR2 is FQGTGA. This CDR3 spans 15 amino acids. The CDR3: CASSELATSYNEQFF. Here the CDR3 DNA reads TGTGCCAGCAGCGAACTAGCGACTTCCTACAATGAGCAGTTCTTC.

This clonotype occurred a few times. The V gene is TRBV7-9, the J gene TRBJ1-5; the D is unclear. V was clipped by 5 bases and J by 7 bases, with 15 bases between them. This CDR3 spans 14 amino acids. The germline V gene has CDR1 SEHNR and CDR2 FQNEAQ (reference sequence). The CDR3 sequence is CASSVGGGEQPQHF. The CDR3 DNA is TGTGCCAGCAGCGTCGGAGGTGGGGAACAGCCCCAGCATTTT.

Remarks on this clonotype: This may be a read error: a much more frequent sequence differs by one nucleotide. This chain connects TRBV29-1 to TRBJ2-2; D is possibly TRBD1 (6 bases). The CDR3 has 14 residues. In germline, CDR1 is SQVTM, CDR2 ANQGSEA. The CDR3 DNA sequence: TGCAGCGTTGGGGGGCAGGATAACACCGGGAAGCTGTTTTTT. It codes for CSVGGQDNTGKLFF.

This sequence joins TRBV28 and TRBJ2-7, with D maybe TRBD2 (5 bases). V shed 8 bases and J shed 5 bases, with 19 bases lying between them. The CDR3 extends over 14 amino acids. CDR1 is MDHEN, CDR2 SYDVKM, per germline. The CDR3 nucleotides read TGTGCCAGCTGGTTAATGAGCGGCACACACGAGCAGTACTTC. This gives the protein CASWLMSGTHEQYF.

Only a few counts were recorded for this clonotype. The chain carries TRBV20-1 and TRBJ2-1; 8 bases are shared with TRBD2. This CDR3 comprises 14 residues. V lost 4 bases, J lost 3 bases, and 5 bases stayed unmatched. CDR1 DFQATT and CDR2 SNEGSKA come from the germline V gene (reference sequence). DNA of the CDR3: TGCAGTGCTACTGGACTAGCCGACTACAATGAGCAGTTCTTC. Translating it yields CSATGLADYNEQFF.

This clonotype was observed a few times. V is TRBV2 and J is TRBJ2-2, with TRBD2 matching over 8 bases. The CDR3 length is 16 residues. Germline V gene sequence: CDR1 SNHLY, CDR2 FYNNEI. With V trimmed by 6 bases and J by 6 bases, 12 bases remained unmatched. The DNA of the CDR3 is TGTGCCAGCAGCCAAACTAGCGGAAGGGTTTCCGGGGAGCTGTTTTTT. Protein product: CASSQTSGRVSGELFF.

A few counts support this clonotype. The rearrangement uses TRBV9 and TRBJ1-5; weak D call: TRBD1 (6 bases). V shed 3 bases and J shed 9 bases, with 10 bases lying between them. The length of the CDR3 is 12 residues. CDR1 SGDLS and CDR2 YYNGEE come from the germline V gene. The CDR3 nucleotides read TGTGCCAGCAGCGGGGGGGCCGGGCCCCAGCATTTT. Translated, it gives CASSGGAGPQHF.

V and J are TRBV3-1 and TRBJ1-2, with D possibly TRBD1 on 6 matching bases. The V end lost 0 bases, the J end lost 3 bases, and 11 bases lay between the germline ends. The CDR3 has 15 residues. Germline V lookup: CDR1 LGHDT, CDR2 YNNKEL (reference sequence). CDR3 bases: TGTGCCAGCAGCCAAGATCCGACAGGACACTATGGCTACACCTTC. Residues: CASSQDPTGHYGYTF.

This clonotype appeared a few times. This chain links TRBV6-5 with TRBJ1-1, with a tentative D call TRBD1 (5 bases). The V gene's germline CDR1 is MNHEY and CDR2 SVGAGI. CDR3 length equals 14 residues. The V and J ends lost 2 bases and 0 bases respectively, with 7 bases between them. CDR3 protein: CASSYGAVNTEAFF. CDR3 nucleotides: TGTGCCAGCAGTTACGGGGCAGTGAACACTGAAGCTTTCTTT.

This clonotype occurred many times. J is TRBJ2-5 and V is TRBV13, with 8 bases aligning to TRBD1. CDR3 size: 14 residues. V shed 6 bases, J shed 2 bases, and the junction held 5 bases outside the gene matches. Germline V gives CDR1 PRHDT, CDR2 FYEKMQ (reference sequence). CDR3 loop: CASRTTGVQETQYF. CDR3 nucleotide sequence: TGTGCCAGCAGGACGACAGGGGTTCAAGAGACCCAGTACTTC.

CDR3 nucleotides: TGCAGTGCACCGGACAGGGCCACCGGGGAGCTGTTTTTT. It translates to CSAPDRATGELFF. This chain connects TRBV20-1 to TRBJ2-2, with 8 nucleotides matching TRBD1. J was trimmed by 4 bases and V by 6 bases; bases with no gene match: 4. In germline, CDR1 is DFQATT, CDR2 SNEGSKA (reference sequence). The CDR3 extends over 13 amino acids.

This clonotype was seen a handful of times. The chain links TRBV5-3 to TRBJ2-7; D not resolved. TRBV5-3 is an ORF, with its function uncertain. The CDR3 consists of 14 residues. V dropped 2 bases and J dropped 5 bases, with 14 bases sitting between them. This chain's CDR3 is CARSFISPQDEQYF. CDR3 nucleotide sequence: TGTGCCAGAAGCTTCATTAGCCCCCAAGACGAGCAGTACTTC.

This clonotype occurred a few times. The V gene is TRBV5-6, the J gene TRBJ2-7, with 7 bases matching TRBD1. Germline V gene sequence: CDR1 SGHDT, CDR2 YYEEEE. The CDR3 contains 14 residues. Trimming cost V 3 bases and J 3 bases; bases outside gene matches: 6. CDR3 bases: TGTGCCAGCAGCTCCCCGGACAGGAACTACGAGCAGTACTTC. As protein: CASSSPDRNYEQYF.

The chain is built from TRBV9 and TRBJ2-2; 11 bases are shared with TRBD2. This CDR3 has 18 residues. In germline, CDR1 is SGDLS, CDR2 YYNGEE. The junction had 11 bases not matched to a gene; V was cut back by 3 bases and J by 4 bases. The CDR3 loop reads CASSAPTLLAGVTGELFF. The CDR3 DNA is TGTGCCAGCAGCGCGCCCACCCTACTAGCGGGAGTCACCGGGGAGCTGTTTTTT.

This clonotype has a single count. A junction end diverges from the germline sequence, so it may reflect a read error. The V gene is TRBV4-1, the J gene TRBJ2-1, with D hard to call. Germline V CDR1 and CDR2: MGHRA, YSYEKL. There are 12 residues in the CDR3. The CDR3 DNA is TGCGCCGGCAGCCAAGACGACAATGAGCAGTTCTTC. Its translation is CAGSQDDNEQFF.

The DNA for the CDR3 is TGCGCCAGCAGCTTGGGACTAGCGCCATCCTACAATGAGCAGTTCTTC. It codes for CASSLGLAPSYNEQFF. The rearrangement joins TRBV5-1 to TRBJ2-1, with TRBD2 matching 8 bases. The CDR3 contains 16 residues. The V gene end was trimmed by 0 bases and the J gene end by 1 base; junction bases not matched to a gene: 3. Germline values: CDR1 SGHRS, CDR2 YFSETQ.